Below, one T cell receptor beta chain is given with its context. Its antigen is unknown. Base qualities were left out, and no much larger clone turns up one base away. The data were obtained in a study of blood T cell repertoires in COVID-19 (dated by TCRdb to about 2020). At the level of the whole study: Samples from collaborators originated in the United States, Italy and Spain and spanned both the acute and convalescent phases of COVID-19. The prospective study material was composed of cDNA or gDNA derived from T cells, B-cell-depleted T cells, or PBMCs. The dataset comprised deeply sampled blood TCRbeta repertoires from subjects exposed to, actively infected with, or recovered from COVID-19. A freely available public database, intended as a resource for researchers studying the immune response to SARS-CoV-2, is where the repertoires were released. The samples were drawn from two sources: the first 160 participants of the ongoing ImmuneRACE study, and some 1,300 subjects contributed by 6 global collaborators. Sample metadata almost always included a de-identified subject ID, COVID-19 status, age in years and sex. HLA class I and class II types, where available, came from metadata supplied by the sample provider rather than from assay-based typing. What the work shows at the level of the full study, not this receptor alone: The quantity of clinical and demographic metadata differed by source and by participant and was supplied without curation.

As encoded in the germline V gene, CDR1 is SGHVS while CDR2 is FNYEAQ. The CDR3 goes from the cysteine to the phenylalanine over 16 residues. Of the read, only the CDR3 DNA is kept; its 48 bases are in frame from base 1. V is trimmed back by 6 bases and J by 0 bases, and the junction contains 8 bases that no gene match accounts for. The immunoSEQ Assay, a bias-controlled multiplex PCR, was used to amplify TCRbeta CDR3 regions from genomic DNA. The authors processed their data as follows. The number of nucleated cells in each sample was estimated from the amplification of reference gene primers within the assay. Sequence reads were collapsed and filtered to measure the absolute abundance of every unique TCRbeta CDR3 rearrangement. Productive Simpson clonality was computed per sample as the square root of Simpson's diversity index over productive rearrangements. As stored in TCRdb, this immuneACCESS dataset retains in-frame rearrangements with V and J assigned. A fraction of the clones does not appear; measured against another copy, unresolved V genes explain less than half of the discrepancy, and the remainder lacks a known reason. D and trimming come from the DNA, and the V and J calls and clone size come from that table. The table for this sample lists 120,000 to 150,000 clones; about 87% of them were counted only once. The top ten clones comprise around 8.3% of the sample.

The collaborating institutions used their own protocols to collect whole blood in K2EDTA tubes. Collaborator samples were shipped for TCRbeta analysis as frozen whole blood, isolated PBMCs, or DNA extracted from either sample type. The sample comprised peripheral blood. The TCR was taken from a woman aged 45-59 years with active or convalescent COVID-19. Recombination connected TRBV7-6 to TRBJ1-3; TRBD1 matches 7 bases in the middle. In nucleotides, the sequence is TGTGCCAGCAGACCGGAAACAGGGGCCTCTGGAAACACCATATATTTT. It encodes CASRPETGASGNTIYF.